This T cell receptor (beta chain) was captured by sequencing in a study of cytomegalovirus exposure and HLA in healthy donors. Per germline, CDR1 SGHAT and CDR2 FQNNGV. There are 13 residues in the CDR3. Trimming at V came to 6 bases and at J to 4 bases, leaving 3 bases not matched to a gene. Vbeta (60) and Jbeta (13) primers were used in the PCR. In the original workflow: Later reanalysis found 60 million to 90 million unique TCR beta chains, some 10 million of them shared. The protocol was immunoSEQ multiplex PCR, while the TCRdb copy is restricted to in-frame clones and leaves out a portion. V and J calls and clone size follow that table, whereas D and trimming were derived from the DNA. The top ten hold 2.1% of the sample, which has some 85,000 clones, about four fifths seen once.

V gene TRBV11-2 combines with J gene TRBJ1-5; 7 bases are shared with TRBD1. The clonotype originates from a man in his late teens or twenties in good health and CMV-seronegative. The specimen was PBMCs. CDR3 protein: CASRGQLNQPQHF. The CDR3 nucleotides read TGTGCCAGCAGGGGACAGCTGAATCAGCCCCAGCATTTT.